A selection of T cell receptor beta chains follows, all from one sample in a study of blood T cell repertoires in COVID-19. Repertoires were generated with immunoSEQ multiplex PCR, while TCRdb's copy carries only in-frame clones and drops some. The sample holds fewer than 200,000 clones, around 84% seen once. The sample was peripheral blood. The receptor set was obtained from a woman at least 80 years old with COVID-19, enrolled during active disease. CDR3s include the opening cysteine and the closing phenylalanine or tryptophan. The D gene is left open where the match is weak. Clone size is shown for a subset of rows, as once, few, many or a class of expanded clone.

J gene: TRBJ1-2
D gene: -
V gene: TRBV28
clone size: -
CDR3 DNA: TGTGCCAGCACACAGGGTACGAGTGGCTACACCTTC
CDR3 protein: CASTQGTSGYTF

J gene: TRBJ2-7
D gene: TRBD2
V gene: TRBV19
clone size: -
CDR3 DNA: TGTGCCAGTAGTCTAGCGGGGGGCCGGGGGCAGTACTTC
CDR3 protein: CASSLAGGRGQYF

J gene: TRBJ1-2
D gene: TRBD1
V gene: TRBV28
clone size: -
CDR3 DNA: TGTGCCAGCAGTTCAGACAGGGTTTATGGCTACACCTTC
CDR3 protein: CASSSDRVYGYTF

J gene: TRBJ2-5
D gene: TRBD1
V gene: TRBV4-3
clone size: -
CDR3 DNA: TGCGCCAGCAGCCTCACCGGGACAGGGGAAGAGACCCAGTACTTC
CDR3 protein: CASSLTGTGEETQYF

J gene: TRBJ1-5
D gene: -
V gene: TRBV19
clone size: once
CDR3 DNA: TGTGCCAGTTCAAGACAGAGTGATCAGCCCCAGCATTTT
CDR3 protein: CASSRQSDQPQHF

J gene: TRBJ1-1
D gene: TRBD1
V gene: TRBV5-1
clone size: -
CDR3 DNA: TGCGCCAGCAGCAAGACAGGGGGGAACACTGAAGCTTTCTTT
CDR3 protein: CASSKTGGNTEAFF

J gene: TRBJ1-2
D gene: TRBD1
V gene: TRBV5-6
clone size: -
CDR3 DNA: TGTGCCAGCAACTACTTTGGAGTGCAGGGGGCGACGGACTATGGCTACACCTTC
CDR3 protein: CASNYFGVQGATDYGYTF

J gene: TRBJ1-1
D gene: -
V gene: TRBV29-1
clone size: -
CDR3 DNA: TGCAGCGTGGGAGGGTGGTCGGGCACTGAAGCTTTCTTT
CDR3 protein: CSVGGWSGTEAFF

J gene: TRBJ2-3
D gene: -
V gene: TRBV15
clone size: -
CDR3 DNA: TGTGCCACCAGCAGAGATTTGGCTAGCAGATTCAGGACAGATACGCAGTATTTT
CDR3 protein: CATSRDLASRFRTDTQYF

J gene: TRBJ1-4
D gene: TRBD1
V gene: TRBV2
clone size: -
CDR3 DNA: TGTGCCAGCAGTGAAGCGGGACAGGGGTATGAAAAACTGTTTTTT
CDR3 protein: CASSEAGQGYEKLFF

J gene: TRBJ1-5
D gene: -
V gene: TRBV2
clone size: -
CDR3 DNA: TGTGCCAGCGCGAGACAGGACTATCAGCCCCAGCATTTT
CDR3 protein: CASARQDYQPQHF

J gene: TRBJ2-7
D gene: TRBD2
V gene: TRBV20-1
clone size: once
CDR3 DNA: TGCAGTGCTAGTGGACTAGCGGGACTGGGGGAGCAGTACTTC
CDR3 protein: CSASGLAGLGEQYF

J gene: TRBJ1-1
D gene: -
V gene: TRBV6-6
clone size: -
CDR3 DNA: TGTGCCAGCAACCTATTCTCAGGGGCAACTGAAGCTTTCTTT
CDR3 protein: CASNLFSGATEAFF

J gene: TRBJ1-1
D gene: -
V gene: TRBV11-3
clone size: -
CDR3 DNA: TGTGCCAGCAGCTTAGGTCAGAACACTGAAGCTTTCTTT
CDR3 protein: CASSLGQNTEAFF

J gene: TRBJ2-7
D gene: -
V gene: TRBV7-2
clone size: few
CDR3 DNA: TGTGCCAGCAGCGGGAGGATTAACCACGAGCAGTACTTC
CDR3 protein: CASSGRINHEQYF

J gene: TRBJ1-2
D gene: -
V gene: TRBV3-1/TRBV3-2
clone size: once
CDR3 DNA: TGTGCCAGCAGCCAAAGGCAGAGCACAGGGCGGTTATATGGCTACACCTTC
CDR3 protein: CASSQRQSTGRLYGYTF

J gene: TRBJ2-7
D gene: TRBD1
V gene: TRBV9
clone size: -
CDR3 DNA: TGTGCCAGCAGCGCCTCCGGGACAGAAGCCTACGAGCAGTACTTC
CDR3 protein: CASSASGTEAYEQYF

J gene: TRBJ2-3
D gene: TRBD2
V gene: TRBV2
clone size: -
CDR3 DNA: TGTGCCAGCAGTTCGCAGACTAGCGGCTTTAGCACAGATACGCAGTATTTT
CDR3 protein: CASSSQTSGFSTDTQYF

J gene: TRBJ2-2
D gene: -
V gene: TRBV10-1
clone size: -
CDR3 DNA: TGCGCCAGCAGTGAGAGGTTTAGCGCCTGGTGGGTCCCGACCACTAGGAACACCGGGGAGCTGTTTTTT
CDR3 protein: CASSERFSAWWVPTTRNTGELFF

J gene: TRBJ1-4
D gene: TRBD1
V gene: TRBV27
clone size: -
CDR3 DNA: TGTGCCAGCAGTCCCAGGGGGGAAAAACTGTTTTTT
CDR3 protein: CASSPRGEKLFF

J gene: TRBJ2-3
D gene: TRBD2
V gene: TRBV14
clone size: -
CDR3 DNA: TGTGCCAGCAGCCCATACGGGAGTAGCGGGGCAGGCACAGATACGCAGTATTTT
CDR3 protein: CASSPYGSSGAGTDTQYF

J gene: TRBJ1-4
D gene: TRBD1
V gene: TRBV2
clone size: -
CDR3 DNA: TGTGCCAGCAGTCTAGACAGGGGGCGCGTGAGTGAAAAACTGTTTTTT
CDR3 protein: CASSLDRGRVSEKLFF

J gene: TRBJ2-3
D gene: TRBD2
V gene: TRBV7-3
clone size: -
CDR3 DNA: TGTGCCAGCAGCCCCTCGACTAGCGGGAGCCCAGATACGCAGTATTTT
CDR3 protein: CASSPSTSGSPDTQYF

J gene: TRBJ2-5
D gene: -
V gene: TRBV28
clone size: -
CDR3 DNA: TGTGCCAGCAGCCATGGGGACAACCAAGAGACCCAGTACTTC
CDR3 protein: CASSHGDNQETQYF

J gene: TRBJ2-7
D gene: TRBD1
V gene: TRBV6-5
clone size: -
CDR3 DNA: TGTGCCAGCAGTTACTCGAGACAGGGGAGCTCCTACGAGCAGTACTTC
CDR3 protein: CASSYSRQGSSYEQYF

J gene: TRBJ2-7
D gene: -
V gene: TRBV4-3
clone size: -
CDR3 DNA: TGCGCCAGCAGCCTTGACAGGTCCGACGAGCAGTACTTC
CDR3 protein: CASSLDRSDEQYF

J gene: TRBJ1-2
D gene: TRBD1
V gene: TRBV28
clone size: -
CDR3 DNA: TGTGCCAGCACCCAGGGGGGCACCAACTATGGCTACACCTTC
CDR3 protein: CASTQGGTNYGYTF

J gene: TRBJ2-3
D gene: -
V gene: TRBV5-8
clone size: -
CDR3 DNA: TGTGCCAGCAGCTTGCGCAAAAACACGGGGACAGATACGCAGTATTTT
CDR3 protein: CASSLRKNTGTDTQYF

J gene: TRBJ2-1
D gene: -
V gene: TRBV19
clone size: -
CDR3 DNA: TGTGCCAGTAGTATATCGGTCCGAACCTACAATGAGCAGTTCTTC
CDR3 protein: CASSISVRTYNEQFF

J gene: TRBJ2-7
D gene: TRBD1
V gene: TRBV19
clone size: -
CDR3 DNA: TGTGCCAGTAGTAGAGCCGGGACAGAGGGCGAGCAGTACTTC
CDR3 protein: CASSRAGTEGEQYF

J gene: TRBJ2-5
D gene: -
V gene: TRBV5-1
clone size: once
CDR3 DNA: TGCGCCAGCAGCTTGGCCAGGGCAGGGCAAGAGACCCAGTACTTC
CDR3 protein: CASSLARAGQETQYF

J gene: TRBJ2-6
D gene: -
V gene: TRBV5-1
clone size: -
CDR3 DNA: TGCGCCAGCAGCGGGGAGGCTGGGGCCAACGTCCTGACTTTC
CDR3 protein: CASSGEAGANVLTF

J gene: TRBJ1-5
D gene: -
V gene: TRBV2
clone size: -
CDR3 DNA: TGTGCCAGCACCCGGGACACGAGCAATCAGCCCCAGCATTTT
CDR3 protein: CASTRDTSNQPQHF

J gene: TRBJ1-3
D gene: -
V gene: TRBV9
clone size: -
CDR3 DNA: TGTGCCAGCAGCGTAGAGGGGTACGCTGGAAACACCATATATTTT
CDR3 protein: CASSVEGYAGNTIYF

J gene: TRBJ1-2
D gene: -
V gene: TRBV2
clone size: -
CDR3 DNA: TGTGCCTGCAGCGGTACTGGCTACACCTTC
CDR3 protein: CACSGTGYTF

J gene: TRBJ2-1
D gene: -
V gene: TRBV5-1
clone size: -
CDR3 DNA: TGCGCCAGCTCCTCGTCCAGGGGCGCGAATGAGCAGTTCTTC
CDR3 protein: CASSSSRGANEQFF

J gene: TRBJ2-1
D gene: -
V gene: TRBV7-2
clone size: few
CDR3 DNA: TGTGCCAGCAGCTTATACGGGAGCGACGACAATGAGCAGTTCTTC
CDR3 protein: CASSLYGSDDNEQFF

J gene: TRBJ1-1
D gene: -
V gene: TRBV5-1
clone size: -
CDR3 DNA: TGCGCCAGCAGCTCGGCTGTAGGGGCAGGCTTCTTGAACACTGAAGCTTTCTTT
CDR3 protein: CASSSAVGAGFLNTEAFF

J gene: TRBJ1-1
D gene: TRBD1
V gene: TRBV20-1
clone size: -
CDR3 DNA: TGCAGTGGGGACAGCAACACTGAAGCTTTCTTT
CDR3 protein: CSGDSNTEAFF

J gene: TRBJ1-2
D gene: -
V gene: TRBV29-1
clone size: -
CDR3 DNA: TGCAGCGTTGAGCAGGGCTACACCTTC
CDR3 protein: CSVEQGYTF

J gene: TRBJ2-7
D gene: -
V gene: TRBV5-1
clone size: -
CDR3 DNA: TGCGCCAGCAGCCAAGCATATCGGAGTAGGCAGACCTACGAGCAGTACTTC
CDR3 protein: CASSQAYRSRQTYEQYF

J gene: TRBJ2-7
D gene: TRBD1
V gene: TRBV7-2
clone size: once
CDR3 DNA: TGTGCCAGCAGCTTGGGACAGGGAGGTTATTACGAGCAGTACTTC
CDR3 protein: CASSLGQGGYYEQYF

J gene: TRBJ1-2
D gene: TRBD1
V gene: TRBV3-1/TRBV3-2
clone size: few
CDR3 DNA: TGTGCCAGCAGCCAGGGACAGGGCTCTAACTATGGCTACACCTTC
CDR3 protein: CASSQGQGSNYGYTF

J gene: TRBJ2-6
D gene: TRBD1
V gene: TRBV3-1/TRBV3-2
clone size: -
CDR3 DNA: TGTGCCAGCAGCCATGGACAGGGGTCCGTCCCTGGGGCCAACGTCCTGACTTTC
CDR3 protein: CASSHGQGSVPGANVLTF

J gene: TRBJ1-1
D gene: -
V gene: TRBV11-2
clone size: -
CDR3 DNA: TGTGCCAGCAGCTTAGATCCGGCGGGGAACACTGAAGCTTTCTTT
CDR3 protein: CASSLDPAGNTEAFF